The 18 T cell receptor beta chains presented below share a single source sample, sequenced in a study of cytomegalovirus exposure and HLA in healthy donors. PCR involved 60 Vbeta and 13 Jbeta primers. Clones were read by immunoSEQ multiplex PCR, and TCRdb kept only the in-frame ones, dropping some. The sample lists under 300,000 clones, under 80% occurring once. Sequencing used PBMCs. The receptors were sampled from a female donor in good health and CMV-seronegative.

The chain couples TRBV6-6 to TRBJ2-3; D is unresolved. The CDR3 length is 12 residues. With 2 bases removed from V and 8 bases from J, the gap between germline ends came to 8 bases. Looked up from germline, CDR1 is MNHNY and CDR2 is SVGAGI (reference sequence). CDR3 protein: CASSYALGTQYF. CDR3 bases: TGTGCCAGCAGTTACGCTCTCGGTACGCAGTATTTT.

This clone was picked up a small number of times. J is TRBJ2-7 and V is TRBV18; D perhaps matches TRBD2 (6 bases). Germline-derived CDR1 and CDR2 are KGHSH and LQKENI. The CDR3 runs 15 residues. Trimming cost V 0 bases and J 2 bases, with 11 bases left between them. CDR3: CASSPPRGGPYEQYF. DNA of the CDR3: TGTGCCAGCTCACCACCGCGGGGTGGACCCTACGAGCAGTACTTC.

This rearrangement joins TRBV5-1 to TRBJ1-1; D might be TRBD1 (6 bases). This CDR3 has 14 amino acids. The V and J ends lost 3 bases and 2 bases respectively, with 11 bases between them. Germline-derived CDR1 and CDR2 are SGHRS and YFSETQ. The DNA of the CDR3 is TGCGCCAGCAGCTATGGACAGACAAACACTGAAGCTTTCTTT. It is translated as CASSYGQTNTEAFF.

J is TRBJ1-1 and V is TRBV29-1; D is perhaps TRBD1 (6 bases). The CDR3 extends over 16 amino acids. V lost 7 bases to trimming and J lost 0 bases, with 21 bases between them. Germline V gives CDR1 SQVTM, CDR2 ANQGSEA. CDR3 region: CSARGGVNGLNTEAFF. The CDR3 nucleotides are TGCAGCGCCCGAGGGGGGGTCAACGGGTTGAACACTGAAGCTTTCTTT.

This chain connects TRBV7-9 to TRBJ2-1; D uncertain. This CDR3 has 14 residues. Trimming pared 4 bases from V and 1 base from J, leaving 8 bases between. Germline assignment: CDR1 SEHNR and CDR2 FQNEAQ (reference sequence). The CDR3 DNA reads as TGTGCCAGCAGCTCTCAGCGATCCTACAATGAGCAGTTCTTC. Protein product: CASSSQRSYNEQFF.

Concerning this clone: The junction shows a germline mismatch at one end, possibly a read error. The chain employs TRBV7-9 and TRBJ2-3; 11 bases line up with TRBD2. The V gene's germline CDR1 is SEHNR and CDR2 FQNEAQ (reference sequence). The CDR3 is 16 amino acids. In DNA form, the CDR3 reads TGTTCCAGCAGCCCCCCGACTAGCGGGGGCACAGATACGCAGTATTTT. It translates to CSSSPPTSGGTDTQYF.

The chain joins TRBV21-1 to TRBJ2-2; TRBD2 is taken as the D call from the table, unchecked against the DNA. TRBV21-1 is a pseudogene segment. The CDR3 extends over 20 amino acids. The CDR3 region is CASSKNGLAGGPGYTGELFF. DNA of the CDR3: TGTGCCAGCAGCAAAAACGGACTAGCGGGTGGACCGGGGTACACCGGGGAGCTGTTTTTT.

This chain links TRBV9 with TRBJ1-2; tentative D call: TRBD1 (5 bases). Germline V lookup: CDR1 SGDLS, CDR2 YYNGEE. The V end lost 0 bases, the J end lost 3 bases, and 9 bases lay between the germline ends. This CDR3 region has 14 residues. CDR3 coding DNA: TGTGCCAGCAGCGTAGTAGGGGTATACTATGGCTACACCTTC. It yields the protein CASSVVGVYYGYTF.

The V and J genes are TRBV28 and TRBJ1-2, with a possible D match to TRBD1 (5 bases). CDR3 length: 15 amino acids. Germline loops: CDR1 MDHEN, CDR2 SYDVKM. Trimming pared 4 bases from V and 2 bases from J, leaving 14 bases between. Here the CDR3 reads CASSSPLAGNYGYTF. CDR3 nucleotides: TGTGCCAGCAGTTCCCCCCTTGCAGGGAACTATGGCTACACCTTC.

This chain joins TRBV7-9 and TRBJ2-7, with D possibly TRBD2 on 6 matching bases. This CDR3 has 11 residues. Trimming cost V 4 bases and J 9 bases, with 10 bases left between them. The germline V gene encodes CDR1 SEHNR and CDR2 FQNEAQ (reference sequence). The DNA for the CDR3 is TGTGCCAGCAGCTCCGGGGGAAGGCAGTACTTC. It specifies CASSSGGRQYF.

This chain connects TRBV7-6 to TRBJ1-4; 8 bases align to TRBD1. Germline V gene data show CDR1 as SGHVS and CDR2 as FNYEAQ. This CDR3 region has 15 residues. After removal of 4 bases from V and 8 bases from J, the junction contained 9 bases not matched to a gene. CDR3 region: CASSSGGGQAEKLFF. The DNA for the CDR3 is TGTGCCAGCAGCTCTGGCGGGGGACAGGCCGAAAAACTGTTTTTT.

The DNA of the CDR3 is TGTGCCAGCAGCGCTATTAGCGGGGAATACAATGAGCAGTTCTTC. Its protein is CASSAISGEYNEQFF. This chain joins TRBV7-2 and TRBJ2-1; 8 bases align to TRBD2. The CDR3 is 15 amino acids. Germline V gene lookup returns CDR1 SGHTA and CDR2 FQGNSA. The V segment lost 5 bases and the J segment 4 bases; nucleotides outside the gene matches: 7.

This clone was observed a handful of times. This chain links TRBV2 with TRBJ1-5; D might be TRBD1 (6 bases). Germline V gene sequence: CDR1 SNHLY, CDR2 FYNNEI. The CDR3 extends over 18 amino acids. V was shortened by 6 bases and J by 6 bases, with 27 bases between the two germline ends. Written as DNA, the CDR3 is TGTGCCAGCAGGCCCACTGACCGACAGGTCCTAGGGCGTCAGCCCCAGCATTTT. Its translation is CASRPTDRQVLGRQPQHF.

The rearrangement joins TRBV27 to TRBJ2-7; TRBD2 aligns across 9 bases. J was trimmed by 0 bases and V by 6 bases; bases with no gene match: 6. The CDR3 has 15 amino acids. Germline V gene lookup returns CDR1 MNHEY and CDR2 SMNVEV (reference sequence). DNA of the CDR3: TGTGCCAGCAGCCTTTATAGCGGGAGCTCCTACGAGCAGTACTTC. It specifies CASSLYSGSSYEQYF.

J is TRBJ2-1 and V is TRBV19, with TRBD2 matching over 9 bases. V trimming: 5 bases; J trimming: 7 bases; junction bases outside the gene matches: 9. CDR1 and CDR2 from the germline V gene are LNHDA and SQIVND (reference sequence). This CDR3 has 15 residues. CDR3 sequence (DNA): TGTGCCAGTAGTCTGGCGGGAGGGCCTCTGAATGAGCAGTTCTTC. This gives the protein CASSLAGGPLNEQFF. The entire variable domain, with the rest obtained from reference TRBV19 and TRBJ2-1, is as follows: DGGITQSPKYLFRKEGQNVTLSCEQNLNHDAMYWYRQDPGQGLRLIYYSQIVNDFQKGDIAEGYSVSREKKESFPLTVTSAQKNPTAFYLCASSLAGGPLNEQFFGPGTRLTVL.

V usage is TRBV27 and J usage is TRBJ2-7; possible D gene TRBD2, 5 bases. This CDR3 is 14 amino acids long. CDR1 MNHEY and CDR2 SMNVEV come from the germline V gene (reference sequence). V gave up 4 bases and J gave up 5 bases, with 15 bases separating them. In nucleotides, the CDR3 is TGTGCCAGCAGTTCGGGGAGAGAGGGAAACGAGCAGTACTTC. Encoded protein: CASSSGREGNEQYF.

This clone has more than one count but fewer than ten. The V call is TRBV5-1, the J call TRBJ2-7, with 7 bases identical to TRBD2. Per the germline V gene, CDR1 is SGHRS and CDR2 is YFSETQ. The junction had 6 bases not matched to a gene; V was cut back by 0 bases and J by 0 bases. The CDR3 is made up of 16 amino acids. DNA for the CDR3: TGCGCCAGCAGCTTGGCCGGGACTACATCCTCCTACGAGCAGTACTTC. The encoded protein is CASSLAGTTSSYEQYF.

The CDR3 sequence: CASSSIPKGARYNEQFF. In nucleotides, the CDR3 is TGTGCCAGCAGCTCGATCCCGAAGGGGGCTCGGTACAATGAGCAGTTCTTC. V and J are TRBV11-2 and TRBJ2-1, with TRBD1 matching over 7 bases. The trim removed 4 bases at V and 4 bases at J, leaving 13 bases unmatched. The CDR3 is made up of 17 amino acids. Germline V gene data show CDR1 as SGHAT and CDR2 as FQNNGV.